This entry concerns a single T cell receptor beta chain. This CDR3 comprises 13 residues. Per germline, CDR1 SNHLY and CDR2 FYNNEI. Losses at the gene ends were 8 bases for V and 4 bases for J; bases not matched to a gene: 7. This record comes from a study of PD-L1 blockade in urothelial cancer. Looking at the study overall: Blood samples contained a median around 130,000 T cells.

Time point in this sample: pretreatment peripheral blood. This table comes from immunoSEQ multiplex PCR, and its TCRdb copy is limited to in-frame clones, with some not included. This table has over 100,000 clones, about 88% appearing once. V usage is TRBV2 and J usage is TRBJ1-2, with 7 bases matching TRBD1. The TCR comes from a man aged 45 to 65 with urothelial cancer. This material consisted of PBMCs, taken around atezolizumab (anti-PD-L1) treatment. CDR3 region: CASSDREGYGYTF. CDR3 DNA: TGTGCCAGCTCTGACAGGGAAGGCTATGGCTACACCTTC. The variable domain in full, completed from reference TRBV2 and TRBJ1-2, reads EPEVTQTPSHQVTQMGQEVILRCVPISNHLYFYWYRQILGQKVEFLVSFYNNEISEKSEIFDDQFSVERPDGSNFTLKIRSTKLEDSAMYFCASSDREGYGYTFGSGTRLTVV.